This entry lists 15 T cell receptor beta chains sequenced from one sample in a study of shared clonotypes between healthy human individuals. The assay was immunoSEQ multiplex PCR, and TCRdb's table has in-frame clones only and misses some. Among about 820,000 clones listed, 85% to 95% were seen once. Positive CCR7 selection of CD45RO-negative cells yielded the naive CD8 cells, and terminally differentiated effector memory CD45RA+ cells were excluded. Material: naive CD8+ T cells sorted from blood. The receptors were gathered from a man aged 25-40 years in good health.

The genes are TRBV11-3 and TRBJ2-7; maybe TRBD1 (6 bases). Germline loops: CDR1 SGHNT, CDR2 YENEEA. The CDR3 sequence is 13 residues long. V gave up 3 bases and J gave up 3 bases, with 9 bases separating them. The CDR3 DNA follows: TGTGCCAGCAGCTTGACACAGGGCTACGAGCAGTACTTC. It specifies CASSLTQGYEQYF.

DNA of the CDR3: TGTGCCATCCCGGGACAGGCAAACTATGGCTACACCTTC. Translation gives CAIPGQANYGYTF. The J gene is TRBJ1-2, the V gene TRBV10-3; 8 bases line up with TRBD1. Trimming at V came to 8 bases and at J to 2 bases, leaving 4 bases not matched to a gene. This CDR3 spans 13 amino acids. CDR1 is ENHRY, CDR2 SYGVKD, per germline.

CDR3 in DNA: TGTGCCAGCAGCGCGGGACTCCCGTCCTACGAGCAGTACTTC. It encodes CASSAGLPSYEQYF. The genes are TRBV6-5 and TRBJ2-7; D perhaps matches TRBD2 (6 bases). CDR3 length: 14 amino acids. V lost 6 bases to trimming and J lost 1 base, with 13 bases between them. Per germline, CDR1 MNHEY and CDR2 SVGAGI.

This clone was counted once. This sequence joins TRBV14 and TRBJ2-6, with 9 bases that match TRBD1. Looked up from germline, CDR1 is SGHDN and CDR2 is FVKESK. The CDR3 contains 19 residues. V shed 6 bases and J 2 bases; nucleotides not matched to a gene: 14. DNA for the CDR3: TGTGCCAGCAGTAGTTTCCCCGGGACAGGGTTGACTGGGGCCAACGTCCTGACTTTC. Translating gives CASSSFPGTGLTGANVLTF.

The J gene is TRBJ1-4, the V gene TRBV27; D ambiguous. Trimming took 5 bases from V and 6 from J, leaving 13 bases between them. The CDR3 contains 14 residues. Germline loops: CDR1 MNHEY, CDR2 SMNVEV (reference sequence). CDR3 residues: CASSPRPVHEKLFF. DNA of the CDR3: TGTGCCAGCAGTCCGCGCCCCGTGCATGAAAAACTGTTTTTT.

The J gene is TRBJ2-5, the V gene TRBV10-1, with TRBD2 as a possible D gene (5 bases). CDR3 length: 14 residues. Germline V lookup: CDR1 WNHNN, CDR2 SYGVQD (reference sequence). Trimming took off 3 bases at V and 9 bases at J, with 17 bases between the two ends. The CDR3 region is CASSETGNFGAQYF. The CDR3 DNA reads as TGCGCCAGCAGTGAAACGGGAAATTTTGGGGCCCAGTACTTC.

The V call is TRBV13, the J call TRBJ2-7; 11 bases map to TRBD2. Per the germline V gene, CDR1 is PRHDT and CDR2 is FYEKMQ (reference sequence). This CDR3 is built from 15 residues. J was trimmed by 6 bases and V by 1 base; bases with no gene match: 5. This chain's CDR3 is CASSLASSGRTEQYF. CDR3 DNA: TGTGCCAGCAGCTTAGCGTCTAGCGGGAGGACCGAGCAGTACTTC.

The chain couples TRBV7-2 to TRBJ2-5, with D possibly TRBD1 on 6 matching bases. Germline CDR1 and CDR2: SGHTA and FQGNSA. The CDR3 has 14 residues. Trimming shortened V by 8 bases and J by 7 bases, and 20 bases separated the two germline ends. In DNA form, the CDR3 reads TGTGCCAGCGGAATAAACAGGGTCGAGGGGACCCAGTACTTC. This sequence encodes CASGINRVEGTQYF.

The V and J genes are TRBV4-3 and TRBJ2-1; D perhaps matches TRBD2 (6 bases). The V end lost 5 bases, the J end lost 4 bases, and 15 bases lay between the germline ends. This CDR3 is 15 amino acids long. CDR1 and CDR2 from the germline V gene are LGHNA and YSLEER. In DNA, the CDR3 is TGCGCCAGCAGCGGGCGGGACTCATCTTACAATGAGCAGTTCTTC. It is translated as CASSGRDSSYNEQFF.

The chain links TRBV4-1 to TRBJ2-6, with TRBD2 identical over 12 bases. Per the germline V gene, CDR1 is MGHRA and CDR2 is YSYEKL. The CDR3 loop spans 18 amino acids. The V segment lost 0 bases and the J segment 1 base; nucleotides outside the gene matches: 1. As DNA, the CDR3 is TGCGCCAGCAGCCAAGATGGACTAGCGGGATCTGGGGCCAACGTCCTGACTTTC. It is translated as CASSQDGLAGSGANVLTF.

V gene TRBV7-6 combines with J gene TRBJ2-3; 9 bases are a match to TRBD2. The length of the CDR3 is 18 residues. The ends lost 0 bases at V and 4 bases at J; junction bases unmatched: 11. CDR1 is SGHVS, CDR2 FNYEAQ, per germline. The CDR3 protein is CASSLALAAGGGPDTQYF. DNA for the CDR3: TGTGCCAGCAGCTTAGCGCTCGCAGCGGGAGGCGGTCCAGATACGCAGTATTTT. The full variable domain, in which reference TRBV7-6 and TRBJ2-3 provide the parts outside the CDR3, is GAGVSQSPRYKVTKRGQDVALRCDPISGHVSLYWYRQALGQGPEFLTYFNYEAQQDKSGLPNDRFSAERPEGSISTLTIQRTEQRDSAMYRCASSLALAAGGGPDTQYFGPGTRLTVL.

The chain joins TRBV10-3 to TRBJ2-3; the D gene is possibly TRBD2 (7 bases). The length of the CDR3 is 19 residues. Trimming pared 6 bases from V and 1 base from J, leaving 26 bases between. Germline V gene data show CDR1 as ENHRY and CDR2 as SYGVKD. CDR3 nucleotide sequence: TGTGCCATCAGATTGGACAGATGGGACTACCAACAGGGCACAGATACGCAGTATTTT. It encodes CAIRLDRWDYQQGTDTQYF.

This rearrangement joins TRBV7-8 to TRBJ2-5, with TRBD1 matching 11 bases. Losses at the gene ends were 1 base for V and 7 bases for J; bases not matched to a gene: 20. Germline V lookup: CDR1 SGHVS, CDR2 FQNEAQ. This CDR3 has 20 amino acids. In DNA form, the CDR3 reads TGTGCCAGCAGCTTAGATGGGACAGGGGGGGTTGGATTCTTCCTGGGGACCCAGTACTTC. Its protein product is CASSLDGTGGVGFFLGTQYF.

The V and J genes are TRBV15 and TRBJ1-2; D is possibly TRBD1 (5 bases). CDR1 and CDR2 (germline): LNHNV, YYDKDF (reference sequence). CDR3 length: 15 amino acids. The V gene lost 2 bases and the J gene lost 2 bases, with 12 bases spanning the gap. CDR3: CATSRPTQGNYGYTF. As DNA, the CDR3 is TGTGCCACCAGCAGACCAACCCAGGGAAACTATGGCTACACCTTC.

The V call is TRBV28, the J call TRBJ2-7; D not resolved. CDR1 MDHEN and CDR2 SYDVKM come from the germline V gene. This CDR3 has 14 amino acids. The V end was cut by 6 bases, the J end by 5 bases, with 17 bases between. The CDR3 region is CASSDRSVSDEQYF. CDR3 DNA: TGTGCCAGCAGCGACCGCTCCGTGTCTGACGAGCAGTACTTC.